This TCR beta chain was sequenced in a study of shared clonotypes between healthy human individuals. Study at large: Each donor had three CD4 naive, three CD4 memory, two CD8 naive and one CD8 memory plate. Notes on the study in general: In having few donors, the study represented limited genetic and exposure-history diversity. Depth of sequencing was expected to influence donor clonotype sharing.

Method: immunoSEQ multiplex PCR; TCRdb's copy keeps in-frame clones and lacks some. The data hold over a million clones, with 70% to 80% observed a single time. A single count supports this clone. No antigen is known for it. Everyone who donated was a Caucasian adult who lived in Nashville, Tennessee. V was shortened by 5 bases and J by 4 bases, with 5 bases between the two germline ends. The CDR3 is 12 residues long. The germline V gene has CDR1 SGHVS and CDR2 FQNEAQ. This clonotype was obtained from a man in his late teens or twenties in good health. The sample was memory CD4+ T cells sorted from blood. Specified subset: CD45RA-negative fraction. V and J are TRBV7-8 and TRBJ1-4; D is undetermined. CDR3: CASSPGNEKLFF. The CDR3 bases are TGTGCCAGCAGCCCTGGTAATGAAAAACTGTTTTTT. Filled out from reference TRBV7-8 and TRBJ1-4, the complete variable domain reads GAGVSQSPRYKVAKRGQDVALRCDPISGHVSLFWYQQALGQGPEFLTYFQNEAQLDKSGLPSDRFFAERPEGSVSTLKIQRTQQEDSAVYLCASSPGNEKLFFGSGTQLSVL.